The present TCR beta chain was sequenced within a study of technical replicates of blood from four donors. The protocol was immunoSEQ multiplex PCR, while the TCRdb copy is restricted to in-frame clones and leaves out a portion. The table has more than 90,000 clones, nearly 97% seen once; the top ten hold 0.2% to 0.25%. This TCR came from a human donor in good health. The source material was T cells isolated from PBMCs.

The CDR3 region has the DNA TGTGCCAGCAGCTTAATTGAGTCGTCCCTACGGTATGGCTACACCTTC. Amino acid sequence: CASSLIESSLRYGYTF. The chain employs TRBV7-3 and TRBJ1-2; the D is unclear. Germline CDR1 and CDR2: SGHTA and FQGTGA. The germline V and J ends were trimmed by 1 base and 5 bases, with 17 bases remaining between them. The CDR3 has 16 residues.